The 13 T cell receptor beta chains given below trace back to one sample, sequenced in a study of T cells in Graves' hyperthyroidism and ophthalmopathy. Amplified TCR beta CDR3 regions derived from RNA transcripts. An initial round of RT-PCR targeting the TCR CDR3 relied on the HTBI primer set. From the multiplex PCR reads, TCRdb called clonotypes with MiXCR, one entry per CDR3 protein. The data show approximately 98,000 distinct CDR3 sequences, around 42% seen once. The specimen was peripheral blood or thyroid tissue (not recorded which). Receptors were obtained from a woman aged 25 to 45 with Graves' hyperthyroidism.

This clonotype was recorded at least ten times. The rearrangement uses TRBV27 and TRBJ1-6; maybe TRBD1 (6 bases). The CDR3 is 15 residues long. V lost 3 bases to trimming and J lost 10 bases, with 16 bases between them. Germline lookup yields CDR1 MNHEY and CDR2 SMNVEV (reference sequence). CDR3 sequence reads: CASSFLIQGRSPLHF. The CDR3 region has the DNA TGTGCCAGCAGTTTTTTAATACAGGGAAGATCACCCCTCCACTTT.

About this clonotype itself: Mismatch with germline at one junction end may stem from a read error. V and J are TRBV7-9 and TRBJ2-5; D is unclear. The CDR3 has 14 residues. Germline CDR1 and CDR2: SEHNR and FQNEAQ (reference sequence). CDR3: CASSSGPAQEAQYF. The CDR3 bases are TGTGCCAGCAGCTCTGGGCCCGCACAAGAGGCCCAGTACTTC. The full variable domain, its missing parts supplied by reference TRBV7-9 and TRBJ2-5, is DTGVSQNPRHKITKRGQNVTFRCDPISEHNRLYWYRQTLGQGPEFLTYFQNEAQLEKSRLLSDRFSAERPKGSFSTLEIQRTEQGDSAMYLCASSSGPAQEAQYFGPGTRLLVL.

By sample share, this clonotype is medium-sized. V is TRBV10-3 and J is TRBJ2-7, with D perhaps assigned TRBD1 or TRBD2 (5 bases each). V shed 8 bases and J shed 2 bases, with 13 bases lying between them. CDR3 length equals 13 residues. Germline V CDR1 and CDR2: ENHRY, SYGVKD. The CDR3 here is CAIGGTETYEQYF. The CDR3 bases are TGTGCCATCGGTGGGACGGAGACCTACGAGCAGTACTTC.

This clonotype showed up many times. This sequence joins TRBV28 and TRBJ2-7; TRBD1 matches at 7 bases. After removal of 6 bases from V and 3 bases from J, the junction contained 8 bases not matched to a gene. The CDR3 runs 14 residues. In germline, CDR1 is MDHEN, CDR2 SYDVKM. The CDR3 DNA is TGTGCCAGCAGACCCGGGACAGTAGGCTACGAGCAGTACTTC. Translated, it gives CASRPGTVGYEQYF.

Regarding this clonotype: It is likely a read error, because the conserved phenylalanine at the end of the CDR3 is missing. The J gene is TRBJ1-1, the V gene TRBV9; no reliable D call. Germline V gives CDR1 SGDLS, CDR2 YYNGEE. The CDR3 has 12 amino acids. CDR3 region: CASSGSNTGAFL. The DNA for the CDR3 is TGTGCCAGCTCGGGGAGCAACACTGGAGCTTTCCTT.

This clonotype appeared many times. The chain employs TRBV19 and TRBJ1-5; D is possibly TRBD1 (6 bases). The CDR3 contains 13 residues. Germline V gene sequence: CDR1 LNHDA, CDR2 SQIVND (reference sequence). V lost 7 bases and J lost 9, with 16 bases in between. The chain's CDR3 is CASIRGRGWPQHF. The CDR3 bases are TGTGCCAGTATCAGGGGCCGAGGTTGGCCCCAGCATTTT.

This clonotype showed up just once. A much more abundant neighbour one base away suggests this may be a read error. Since the CDR3 does not end with the conserved phenylalanine or tryptophan, this likely comes from a read error. The chain links TRBV7-8 to TRBJ1-5, with D tentatively TRBD1 (6 bases). From germline, CDR1 is SGHVS and CDR2 FQNEAQ. V was clipped by 6 bases and J by 0 bases, with 12 bases between them. The CDR3 is 15 amino acids. DNA for the CDR3: TGTGCCAGCAGAGCCTGGGACAATAGCAATCAGCCCCAGCATCTT. Protein product: CASRAWDNSNQPQHL.

This clonotype was picked up many times. The gene calls are TRBV10-3 and TRBJ2-3, with D hard to call. The V end was cut by 2 bases, the J end by 6 bases, with 12 bases between. The CDR3 runs to 14 residues. Germline values: CDR1 ENHRY, CDR2 SYGVKD. The DNA for the CDR3 is TGTGCCATCAGTGAGATCGGCGTGCCGGATACGCAGTATTTT. Amino acid sequence: CAISEIGVPDTQYF.

This clonotype was found a few times. The chain is built from TRBV7-9 and TRBJ2-5; TRBD2 matches at 10 bases. The CDR3 is 14 residues long. With V trimmed by 6 bases and J by 4 bases, 5 bases remained unmatched. Per the germline V gene, CDR1 is SEHNR and CDR2 is FQNEAQ (reference sequence). CDR3 in amino acids: CASSHLAGGETQYF. The CDR3 nucleotides read TGTGCCAGCAGTCATTTAGCGGGAGGAGAGACCCAGTACTTC.

This clonotype occurred a few times. The CDR3 DNA reads as TGCGCCTCCTCAGGGGGAGCCACAGATACGCAGTATTTT. It translates to CASSGGATDTQYF. V is TRBV5-1 and J is TRBJ2-3; 7 bases fit TRBD1. V lost 10 bases and J lost 2; bases outside the gene matches: 7. Germline lookup yields CDR1 SGHRS and CDR2 YFSETQ. This CDR3 is built from 13 residues.

This clonotype was recorded at least ten times. The chain joins TRBV28 to TRBJ1-2, with TRBD1 as a possible D gene (6 bases). The germline V and J ends were trimmed by 8 bases and 1 base, with 14 bases remaining between them. The length of the CDR3 is 14 residues. The germline V gene encodes CDR1 MDHEN and CDR2 SYDVKM. The CDR3 region has the DNA TGTGCCAGCGTGCAGGACAGATTTAACTATGGCTACACCTTC. Translated: CASVQDRFNYGYTF.

On this clonotype: A much larger clone is a single base away; this may be a read error. This sequence joins TRBV5-6 and TRBJ2-7; 9 positions agree with TRBD2. Germline loops: CDR1 SGHDT, CDR2 YYEEEE. Trimming removed 5 bases from V and 6 bases from J; junction bases left unmatched: 12. This CDR3 comprises 15 residues. CDR3 region: CASRDTTRLAVEQYF. The CDR3 DNA follows: TGTGCCAGCAGGGATACAACAAGACTAGCGGTCGAGCAGTACTTC.

This clonotype was seen repeatedly, ten times or more. The rearrangement uses TRBV6-5 and TRBJ2-7; 8 bases map to TRBD1. The J segment lost 1 base and the V segment lost 7 bases, leaving 6 bases of the junction unmatched. This CDR3 comprises 14 residues. Germline assignment: CDR1 MNHEY and CDR2 SVGAGI. The CDR3 nucleotides are TGTGCCAGCAATCGACAGGGGCTATCCTACGAGCAGTACTTC. This codes for CASNRQGLSYEQYF.